The 27 T cell receptor beta chains below come from one sample, sequenced in a study of T cells in Graves' hyperthyroidism and ophthalmopathy. RNA transcripts gave rise to amplified TCR beta CDR3 regions. An initial round of RT-PCR targeting the TCR CDR3 relied on the HTBI primer set. One entry per CDR3 protein results from TCRdb running MiXCR on the multiplex PCR reads. The table shows around 370,000 distinct CDR3 sequences, with less than 20% occurring only once. Material: blood. These receptors were taken from a man younger than 35 with Graves' ophthalmopathy.

Concerning this clonotype: This may be a read error, as it is one base from a much larger clone. The chain has TRBV11-2 and TRBJ2-7, with 13 positions matching TRBD2. Germline CDR1 reads SGHAT; CDR2 reads FQNNGV. CDR3 length: 17 amino acids. The chain's CDR3 is CACSSTRGLAGSYEQYF. CDR3 coding DNA: TGTGCCTGCAGCTCGACCCGGGGACTAGCGGGGTCCTACGAGCAGTACTTC.

V usage is TRBV6-1 and J usage is TRBJ2-7, with 10 nucleotides matching TRBD1. After removal of 7 bases from V and 3 bases from J, the junction contained 6 bases not matched to a gene. The CDR3 spans 14 residues. CDR1 is MNHNS, CDR2 SASEGT, per germline. DNA of the CDR3: TGTGCCAGCACCGAGACAGGGGGCCACTACGAGCAGTACTTC. It specifies CASTETGGHYEQYF.

This clonotype was seen many times. The chain is built from TRBV13 and TRBJ1-4; D might be TRBD1 (5 bases). Germline assignment: CDR1 PRHDT and CDR2 FYEKMQ (reference sequence). The CDR3 runs to 13 residues. V shed 5 bases and J shed 6 bases, with 10 bases lying between them. The CDR3 here is CASSHGAHEKLFF. The CDR3 region has the DNA TGTGCCAGCAGCCACGGGGCTCATGAAAAACTGTTTTTT.

This chain uses TRBV6-2 or TRBV6-3 with TRBJ2-3; TRBD1 might be the D (6 bases). CDR1 is MNHEY, CDR2 SVGEGT, per germline. The CDR3 covers 15 residues. Deletions cut 6 bases from V and 8 bases from J, with 21 bases between. CDR3 in DNA: TGTGCCAGCAGCGCCCAACAGGGATCTGTGAGTACGCAGTATTTT. The encoded protein is CASSAQQGSVSTQYF.

The chain joins TRBV5-5 to TRBJ1-2, with unresolved D. Trimming left V 1 base short and J 4 bases short, with 17 bases between. This CDR3 is 16 amino acids long. The germline gives CDR1 SGHKS, CDR2 YYEKEE (reference sequence). The CDR3 is CASSLPGRTSGYGYTF. The CDR3 nucleotides are TGTGCCAGCAGCTTGCCTGGCAGAACTTCCGGCTATGGCTACACCTTC.

This clonotype was found a few times. The chain uses TRBV12-3 or TRBV12-4 and TRBJ1-6, with D uncertain. The V gene lost 11 bases and the J gene lost 11 bases, with 10 bases spanning the gap. This CDR3 has 10 residues. CDR3 amino acids: CAPPQTPLHF. CDR3 bases: TGTGCCCCCCCCCAGACACCCCTCCACTTT.

This clonotype was seen repeatedly, ten times or more. The chain has TRBV24-1 and TRBJ2-1; 7 positions agree with TRBD1. The CDR3 consists of 16 residues. Germline assignment: CDR1 KGHDR and CDR2 SFDVKD. Losses at the gene ends were 6 bases for V and 5 bases for J; bases not matched to a gene: 12. The CDR3 sequence is CATSSVGQGDNNEQFF. CDR3 coding DNA: TGTGCCACCAGTTCCGTGGGCCAGGGGGATAACAATGAGCAGTTCTTC.

This clonotype came up many times. This sequence joins TRBV5-5 and TRBJ1-5; D unclear. Germline CDR1 reads SGHKS; CDR2 reads YYEKEE (reference sequence). The V end was cut by 4 bases, the J end by 2 bases, with 16 bases between. The CDR3 runs to 16 residues. The CDR3 sequence is CASSKLAGQGNQPQHF. CDR3 coding DNA: TGTGCCAGCAGCAAGCTCGCCGGCCAGGGCAATCAGCCCCAGCATTTT.

The gene calls are TRBV4-1 and TRBJ2-4; D unclear. V was clipped by 3 bases and J by 3 bases, with 9 bases between them. Germline V gene data show CDR1 as MGHRA and CDR2 as YSYEKL. The CDR3 sequence is 14 residues long. The CDR3 DNA follows: TGCGCCAGCAGCCAGCCCTGGGGCAAAAACATTCAGTACTTC. Its translation is CASSQPWGKNIQYF.

The V gene is TRBV28, the J gene TRBJ2-6, with 7 nucleotides matching TRBD2. V shed 1 base and J 4 bases; nucleotides not matched to a gene: 4. The CDR3 runs 16 residues. Germline V gene sequence: CDR1 MDHEN, CDR2 SYDVKM. For the CDR3, the DNA is TGTGCCAGCAGTTTATCCCTGGGGGGGGGGGCCAACGTCCTGACTTTC. Encoded protein: CASSLSLGGGANVLTF.

This clonotype was recorded at least ten times. This chain uses TRBV12-3 or TRBV12-4 with TRBJ1-2, with TRBD1 matching 9 bases. The junction had 6 bases not matched to a gene; V was cut back by 5 bases and J by 8 bases. This CDR3 spans 13 amino acids. CDR3 loop: CASSRTGEYGYTF. The CDR3 DNA reads TGTGCCAGCAGTAGGACAGGGGAGTACGGCTACACCTTC.

This chain links TRBV6-1 with TRBJ2-1; D not certain. The length of the CDR3 is 14 residues. Germline lookup yields CDR1 MNHNS and CDR2 SASEGT. Trimming pared 1 base from V and 5 bases from J, leaving 9 bases between. CDR3 in amino acids: CASSEGIWNNEQFF. The CDR3 nucleotides read TGTGCCAGCAGTGAAGGGATCTGGAACAATGAGCAGTTCTTC.

V gene TRBV11-2 combines with J gene TRBJ1-1; D unclear. Trimming removed 5 bases from V and 0 bases from J, with 10 bases in between. Germline CDR1 reads SGHAT; CDR2 reads FQNNGV. This CDR3 contains 14 residues. The CDR3 coding sequence is TGTGCCAGCAGCAAATACGGGGTGAACACTGAAGCTTTCTTT. Its translation is CASSKYGVNTEAFF.

V usage is TRBV6-1 and J usage is TRBJ2-3; D gene uncertain. The CDR3 is made up of 17 amino acids. The V end was cut by 0 bases, the J end by 1 base, with 14 bases between. Germline CDR1 reads MNHNS; CDR2 reads SASEGT. Written as DNA, the CDR3 is TGTGCCAGCAGTGAAGCTGGGTGGGCTGAAGGCACAGATACGCAGTATTTT. Protein product: CASSEAGWAEGTDTQYF.

This clonotype was observed at least ten times. The CDR3 here is CASSSRLAFEMKQFF. CDR3 sequence (DNA): TGCGCCAGCAGCTCGCGACTAGCCTTTGAGATGAAGCAGTTCTTC. The chain uses TRBV5-1 and TRBJ2-1; TRBD2 matches 7 bases. The CDR3 extends over 15 amino acids. The germline V gene has CDR1 SGHRS and CDR2 YFSETQ. Trimming removed 3 bases from V and 11 bases from J; junction bases left unmatched: 14. The full variable domain, with the rest looked up from reference TRBV5-1 and TRBJ2-1, is KAGVTQTPRYLIKTRGQQVTLSCSPISGHRSVSWYQQTPGQGLQFLFEYFSETQRNKGNFPGRFSGRQFSNSRSEMNVSTLELGDSALYLCASSSRLAFEMKQFFGPGTRLTVL.

This clonotype has at least ten counts. CDR3 nucleotide sequence: TGTGCCAACGCCGGGGGGTTTCAGAATGAGCAGTTCTTC. As protein: CANAGGFQNEQFF. This chain links TRBV2 with TRBJ2-1; 7 nucleotides line up with TRBD2. J gave up 7 bases and V 10 bases, and 10 bases lay outside the gene matches. Germline CDR1 is SNHLY and CDR2 is FYNNEI. The CDR3 length is 13 residues. Full variable domain (missing parts from reference TRBV2 and TRBJ2-1): EPEVTQTPSHQVTQMGQEVILRCVPISNHLYFYWYRQILGQKVEFLVSFYNNEISEKSEIFDDQFSVERPDGSNFTLKIRSTKLEDSAMYFCANAGGFQNEQFFGPGTRLTVL.

This sequence joins TRBV28 and TRBJ2-2; no definite D call. The CDR3 loop spans 14 amino acids. The V end lost 5 bases, the J end lost 6 bases, and 13 bases lay between the germline ends. Germline assignment: CDR1 MDHEN and CDR2 SYDVKM. The CDR3 DNA reads as TGTGCCAGCAGTGCCCAACACCCACCCGGGGAGCTGTTTTTT. It specifies CASSAQHPPGELFF.

There are many counts of this clonotype. This chain connects TRBV6-1 to TRBJ1-1; perhaps TRBD1 as D (6 bases). Per germline, CDR1 MNHNS and CDR2 SASEGT. The V gene lost 6 bases and the J gene lost 1 base, with 9 bases spanning the gap. The CDR3 has 13 residues. CDR3 bases: TGTGCCAGCAGGGGGGCGGGGAACACTGAAGCTTTCTTT. Amino acid sequence: CASRGAGNTEAFF.

This clonotype came up many times. V and J are TRBV7-9 and TRBJ2-3; D perhaps matches TRBD1 (6 bases). Germline CDR1 and CDR2: SEHNR and FQNEAQ (reference sequence). The length of the CDR3 is 16 residues. V lost 1 base and J 5 bases, leaving 16 bases between the germline ends. The CDR3 loop is CASSLESPGDGDTQYF. The DNA for the CDR3 is TGTGCCAGCAGCTTAGAATCCCCAGGGGACGGAGATACGCAGTATTTT.

The chain has TRBV29-1 and TRBJ1-3; maybe TRBD1 (5 bases). Trimming took 4 bases from V and 0 from J, leaving 7 bases between them. Germline V gene lookup returns CDR1 SQVTM and CDR2 ANQGSEA. The CDR3 has 13 amino acids. CDR3 in DNA: TGCAGCGTTGGTGGGGCCTCTGGAAACACCATATATTTT. Translating it yields CSVGGASGNTIYF.

This clonotype was seen more than once but under ten times. The rearrangement links TRBV7-2 to TRBJ1-1, with unresolved D. The CDR3 consists of 15 residues. The germline V and J ends were trimmed by 0 bases and 2 bases, with 10 bases remaining between them. The germline CDR1 and CDR2 sequences are SGHTA and FQGNSA. The CDR3 DNA sequence: TGTGCCAGCAGCTTAGCCCCAGTTCTAAACACTGAAGCTTTCTTT. Residues: CASSLAPVLNTEAFF.

This clonotype was seen only a few times. This chain uses TRBV20-1 with TRBJ2-5, with TRBD2 as a possible D gene (5 bases). Germline CDR1 DFQATT, CDR2 SNEGSKA (reference sequence). Trimming took 6 bases from V and 2 from J, leaving 13 bases between them. There are 13 residues in the CDR3. The CDR3 DNA sequence: TGCAGTGCCCCTAGCTTACAACAAGAGACCCAGTACTTC. This codes for CSAPSLQQETQYF.

This clonotype was picked up many times. V gene TRBV5-1 combines with J gene TRBJ1-4, with D unclear. This CDR3 contains 15 residues. The germline CDR1 and CDR2 sequences are SGHRS and YFSETQ. Trimming removed 1 base at V and 0 bases at J, with 7 bases between. CDR3 sequence (DNA): TGCGCCAGCAGCTTGTTTGGGACAACTAATGAAAAACTGTTTTTT. Protein: CASSLFGTTNEKLFF.

The V gene is TRBV20-1, the J gene TRBJ1-5; D possibly corresponds to TRBD1 (6 bases). The CDR3 consists of 15 residues. Trimming left V 6 bases short and J 0 bases short, with 15 bases between. Germline CDR1 and CDR2: DFQATT and SNEGSKA (reference sequence). CDR3 coding DNA: TGCAGTGCGGCCGGGACACCTTTTAGCAATCAGCCCCAGCATTTT. As protein: CSAAGTPFSNQPQHF.

The sample holds many counts of this clonotype. The chain is built from TRBV20-1 and TRBJ1-1; the D is unclear. Germline V gene lookup returns CDR1 DFQATT and CDR2 SNEGSKA (reference sequence). This CDR3 contains 11 residues. The V gene lost 2 bases and the J gene lost 7 bases, with 8 bases spanning the gap. The CDR3 spells CSARFGDEAFF. DNA for the CDR3: TGCAGTGCTAGATTTGGAGATGAAGCTTTCTTT.

CDR3 loop: CASSFRGLAGGTDTQYF. In DNA form, the CDR3 reads TGCGCCAGCAGCTTCCGAGGACTAGCGGGGGGGACAGATACGCAGTATTTT. The rearrangement links TRBV5-1 to TRBJ2-3, with 15 bases identical to TRBD2. This CDR3 has 17 amino acids. The ends lost 2 bases at V and 3 bases at J; junction bases unmatched: 4. CDR1 is SGHRS, CDR2 YFSETQ, per germline.

V and J are TRBV20-1 and TRBJ2-7; the D gene is possibly TRBD2 (6 bases). Germline CDR1 and CDR2: DFQATT and SNEGSKA (reference sequence). Trimming stripped 1 base from V and 0 bases from J, with 16 bases between. There are 16 residues in the CDR3. This chain's CDR3 is CSARVLGGENSYEQYF. The CDR3, as DNA: TGCAGTGCTAGAGTTTTAGGCGGGGAGAACTCCTACGAGCAGTACTTC.